This TCR beta chain is drawn from a study of cytotoxic CD8 clonotypes in ibrutinib-treated CLL. Clones were sequenced by immunoSEQ multiplex PCR, and TCRdb holds only the in-frame ones, with some missing. In the table there are about 160,000 clones, over 75% of which are singletons. V lost 7 bases to trimming and J lost 2 bases, with 13 bases between them. This CDR3 comprises 14 residues. The V gene's germline CDR1 is SNHLY and CDR2 FYNNEI. The sample was PBMCs, taken at disease progression, from a patient treated with ibrutinib. V gene TRBV2 combines with J gene TRBJ2-3; D might be TRBD1 (5 bases). The TCR was taken from a human donor with chronic lymphocytic leukemia. The CDR3, as DNA: TGTGCCAGCAAGTTAAGGGGCAACACAGATACGCAGTATTTT. This encodes CASKLRGNTDTQYF.